One sample yielded the 10 T cell receptor beta chains listed below, sequenced in a study of OX40 agonist ivuxolimab in advanced cancers. Clones were read by immunoSEQ multiplex PCR, and TCRdb kept only the in-frame ones, dropping some. The sample yields under 65,000 clones, 85% to 95% seen once. The sequencing used CD4+ or CD8+ T cells sorted from blood, collected in a trial of the OX40 agonist ivuxolimab. The receptors originated from an adult with an advanced solid tumor such as melanoma, head and neck, liver or kidney cancer.

This chain links TRBV19 with TRBJ2-2, with 7 positions matching TRBD2. CDR1 and CDR2 (germline): LNHDA, SQIVND (reference sequence). Trimming removed 7 bases from V and 4 bases from J; junction bases left unmatched: 15. The CDR3 spans 17 residues. The CDR3 here is CASIQTGTIYGTGELFF. CDR3 coding DNA: TGTGCCAGTATCCAAACCGGGACTATTTATGGCACCGGGGAGCTGTTTTTT.

V gene TRBV19 combines with J gene TRBJ1-5; perhaps TRBD1 as D (5 bases). The CDR3 is 16 residues long. Germline V lookup: CDR1 LNHDA, CDR2 SQIVND (reference sequence). V lost 4 bases and J 6 bases, leaving 19 bases between the germline ends. CDR3 DNA sequence: TGTGCCAGTAGTACCCCCGGCGCTACGGGGCGTCAGCCCCAGCATTTT. Residues: CASSTPGATGRQPQHF.

This clone turned up a few times. The chain is built from TRBV6-1 and TRBJ1-1; D not resolved. V lost 11 bases to trimming and J lost 0 bases, with 16 bases between them. Germline V gene data show CDR1 as MNHNS and CDR2 as SASEGT. The CDR3 covers 14 residues. In DNA, the CDR3 is TGTGCCGCGGTGGAGGGTAACATGAACACTGAAGCTTTCTTT. This encodes CAAVEGNMNTEAFF.

The chain uses TRBV7-9 and TRBJ1-5; 8 bases match TRBD1. The CDR3 has 15 residues. In germline, CDR1 is SEHNR, CDR2 FQNEAQ (reference sequence). After removal of 4 bases from V and 4 bases from J, the junction contained 6 bases not matched to a gene. CDR3 DNA sequence: TGTGCCAGCAGCTATGGGACAGGCGTTAATCAGCCCCAGCATTTT. As protein: CASSYGTGVNQPQHF.

The genes are TRBV30 and TRBJ2-7, with 7 bases fitting TRBD2. The CDR3 runs to 14 residues. Trimming cost V 6 bases and J 1 base; bases outside gene matches: 9. The germline V gene encodes CDR1 GTSNPN and CDR2 SVGIG (reference sequence). The CDR3 loop is CACAVGGPSYEQYF. In DNA, the CDR3 is TGTGCCTGCGCCGTGGGAGGGCCTTCCTACGAGCAGTACTTC.

This chain joins TRBV19 and TRBJ2-2; TRBD1 agrees at 7 bases. V was pared by 6 bases and J by 5 bases, with 12 bases of the junction left unmatched. Per germline, CDR1 LNHDA and CDR2 SQIVND (reference sequence). The CDR3 contains 16 residues. The CDR3 DNA is TGTGCCAGTAGGACTACAGTTAGGGGGCTTACCGGGGAGCTGTTTTTT. Protein product: CASRTTVRGLTGELFF.

V is TRBV5-1 and J is TRBJ1-2; the match to TRBD1 covers 7 bases. Losses at the gene ends were 4 bases for V and 0 bases for J; bases not matched to a gene: 12. The CDR3 loop spans 17 amino acids. Per the germline V gene, CDR1 is SGHRS and CDR2 is YFSETQ. As DNA, the CDR3 is TGCGCCAGCAGCCCCAGACAGGGAATGGCGACTAACTATGGCTACACCTTC. The encoded protein is CASSPRQGMATNYGYTF.

The chain carries TRBV7-9 and TRBJ2-1; 7 positions agree with TRBD1. V gave up 3 bases and J gave up 1 base; unmatched junction bases: 3. The CDR3 extends over 15 amino acids. In germline, CDR1 is SEHNR, CDR2 FQNEAQ (reference sequence). DNA for the CDR3: TGTGCCAGCAGCTTTGGGACAGATTCCTACAATGAGCAGTTCTTC. Translated: CASSFGTDSYNEQFF.

This clone has just a few counts. The chain carries TRBV5-6 and TRBJ1-2; 7 bases line up with TRBD1. Trimming removed 3 bases from V and 10 bases from J; junction bases left unmatched: 3. The CDR3 length is 11 residues. From germline, CDR1 is SGHDT and CDR2 YYEEEE. CDR3 nucleotide sequence: TGTGCCAGCAGCTCGGGACAGTTCTACACCTTC. As protein: CASSSGQFYTF.

The chain links TRBV7-2 to TRBJ2-4; either TRBD1 or TRBD2 may supply D (6 bases each). CDR1 SGHTA and CDR2 FQGNSA come from the germline V gene. Trimming pared 4 bases from V and 0 bases from J, leaving 13 bases between. The CDR3 is 16 amino acids. The CDR3 DNA reads TGTGCCAGCAGCTCCCAGGGGACTCTAGCCAAAAACATTCAGTACTTC. This gives the protein CASSSQGTLAKNIQYF.